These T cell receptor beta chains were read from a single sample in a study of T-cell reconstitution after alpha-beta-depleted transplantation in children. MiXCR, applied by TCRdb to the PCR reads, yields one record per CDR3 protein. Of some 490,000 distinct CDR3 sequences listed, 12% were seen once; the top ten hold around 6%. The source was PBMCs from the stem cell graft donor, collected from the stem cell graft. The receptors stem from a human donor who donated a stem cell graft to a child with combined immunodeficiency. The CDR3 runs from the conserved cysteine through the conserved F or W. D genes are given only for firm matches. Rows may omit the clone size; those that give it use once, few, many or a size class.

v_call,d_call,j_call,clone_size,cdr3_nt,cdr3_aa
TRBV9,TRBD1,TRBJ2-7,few,TGTGCCAGCAGCACCGGGACAGGGGGCGCAGGCCACGAGCAGTACTTC,CASSTGTGGAGHEQYF
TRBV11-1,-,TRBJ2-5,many,TGTGCCAGCAGCTCGCGGGCAGAAAAAGAGACCCAGTACTTC,CASSSRAEKETQYF
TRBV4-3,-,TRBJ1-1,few,TGCGCCAGCAGCCAAGATCAGGGTTTGGACACTGAAGCTTTCTTT,CASSQDQGLDTEAFF
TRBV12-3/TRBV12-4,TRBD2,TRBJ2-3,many,TGTGCCAGCAGCCGGACTAGCGGGAGGGCAGATACGCAGTATTTT,CASSRTSGRADTQYF
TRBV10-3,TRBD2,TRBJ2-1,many,TGTGCCACGTCGCCTAGCGGGGCATACAATGAGCAGTTCTTC,CATSPSGAYNEQFF
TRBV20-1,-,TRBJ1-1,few,TGCAGTGCCGGGGAGCCTGAAGCTTTCTTT,CSAGEPEAFF
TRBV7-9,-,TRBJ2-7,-,TGTGCCAGCAGCCCGATTGCAGGGGCCCCCTACGAGCAGTACTTC,CASSPIAGAPYEQYF
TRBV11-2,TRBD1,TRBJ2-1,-,TGTGCCAGCAGCTTAGATGGACAGGACCACAATGAGCAGTTCTTC,CASSLDGQDHNEQFF
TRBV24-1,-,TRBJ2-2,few,TGTGCCACCAGTGATTTGGACACCGGGGAGCTGTTTTTT,CATSDLDTGELFF
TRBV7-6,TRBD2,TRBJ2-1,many,TGTGCCAGCAGCTTAGCATCAACGGGGTCTAGCGGGAGTTTTGAGCAGTTCTTC,CASSLASTGSSGSFEQFF
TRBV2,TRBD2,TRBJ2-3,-,TGTGCCAGCATGGGTCTTTCTAGCGGGAGGGCGGTAGATACGCAGTATTTT,CASMGLSSGRAVDTQYF
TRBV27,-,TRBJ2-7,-,TGTGCCAGCTCGACCGGGGCAGGGGCCTACGAGCAGTACTTC,CASSTGAGAYEQYF
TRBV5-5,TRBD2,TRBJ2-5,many,TGTGCCAGCAGCCCCAGTAGACTAGCGGGAGATGAGACCCAGTACTTC,CASSPSRLAGDETQYF
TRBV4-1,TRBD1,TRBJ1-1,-,TGCGCCAGCAGTTCAGGGGGTCCATACAGGAACACTGAAGCTTTCTTT,CASSSGGPYRNTEAFF
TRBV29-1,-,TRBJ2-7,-,TGCAGCGTTGGTGACAACTCCTACGAGCAGTACTTC,CSVGDNSYEQYF
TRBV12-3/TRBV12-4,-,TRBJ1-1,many,TGTGCCAGCAGAGGCAGGGAGGGCACTGAAGCTTTCTTT,CASRGREGTEAFF
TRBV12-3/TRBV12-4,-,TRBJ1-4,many,TGTGCCAGCAGTCTACAACAGGGCTCTAATGAAAAACTGTTTTTT,CASSLQQGSNEKLFF
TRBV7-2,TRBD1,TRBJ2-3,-,TGTGCCAGCAGCCCTAGGACAGGGGGGGGGACAGATACGCAGTATTTT,CASSPRTGGGTDTQYF
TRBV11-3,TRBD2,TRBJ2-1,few,TGTGCCAGCAGCTCGGGACTAGCGTATAGCAATGAGCAGTTCTTC,CASSSGLAYSNEQFF
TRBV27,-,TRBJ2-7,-,TGTGCCAGCAGTTTGTGGGCCGAGCAGTACTTC,CASSLWAEQYF
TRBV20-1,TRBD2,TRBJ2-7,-,TGCAGTGCTAGAGGGGGTTCACTAGCGGGGTTATACTCCTACGAGCAGTACTTC,CSARGGSLAGLYSYEQYF
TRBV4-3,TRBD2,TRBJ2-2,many,TGCGCCAGCAGCCTCACTAGCGGGAGGACCACCGGGGAGCTGTTTTTT,CASSLTSGRTTGELFF
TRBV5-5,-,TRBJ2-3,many,TGTGCCAGCAGCTTTGGTTTTGGAGGGGGGACAGATACGCAGTATTTT,CASSFGFGGGTDTQYF
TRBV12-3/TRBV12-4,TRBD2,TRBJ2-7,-,TGTGCCAGCAGTGACCAAGGCCTAGCGGGAGTATACGAGCAGTACTTC,CASSDQGLAGVYEQYF